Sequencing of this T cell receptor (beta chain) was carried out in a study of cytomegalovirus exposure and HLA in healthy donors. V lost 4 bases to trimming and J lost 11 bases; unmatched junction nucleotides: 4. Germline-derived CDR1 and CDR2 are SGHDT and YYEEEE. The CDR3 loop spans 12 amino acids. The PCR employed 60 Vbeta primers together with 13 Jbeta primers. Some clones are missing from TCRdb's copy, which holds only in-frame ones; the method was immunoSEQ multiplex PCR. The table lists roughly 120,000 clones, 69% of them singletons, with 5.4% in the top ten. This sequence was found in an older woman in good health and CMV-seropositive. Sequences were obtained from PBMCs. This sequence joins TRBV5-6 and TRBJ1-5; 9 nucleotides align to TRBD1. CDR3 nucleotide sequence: TGTGCCAGCAGCCGGACAGGGGTGTCCCAGCATTTT. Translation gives CASSRTGVSQHF.